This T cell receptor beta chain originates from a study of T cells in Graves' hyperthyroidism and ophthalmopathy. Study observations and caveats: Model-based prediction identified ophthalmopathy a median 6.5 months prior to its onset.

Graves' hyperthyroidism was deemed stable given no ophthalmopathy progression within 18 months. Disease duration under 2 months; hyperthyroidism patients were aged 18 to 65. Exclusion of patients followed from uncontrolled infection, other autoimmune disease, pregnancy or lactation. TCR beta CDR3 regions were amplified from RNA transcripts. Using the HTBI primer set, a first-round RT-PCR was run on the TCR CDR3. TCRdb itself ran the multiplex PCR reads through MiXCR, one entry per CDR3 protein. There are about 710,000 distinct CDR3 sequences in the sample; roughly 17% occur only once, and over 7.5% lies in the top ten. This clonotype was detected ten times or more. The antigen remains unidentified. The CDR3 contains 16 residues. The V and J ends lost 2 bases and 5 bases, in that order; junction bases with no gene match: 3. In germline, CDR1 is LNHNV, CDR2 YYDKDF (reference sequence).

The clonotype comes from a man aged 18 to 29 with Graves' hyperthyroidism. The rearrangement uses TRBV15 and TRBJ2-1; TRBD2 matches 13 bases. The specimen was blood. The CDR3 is CATSRPGLAGDNEQFF. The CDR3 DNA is TGTGCCACCAGCAGACCTGGACTAGCGGGAGACAATGAGCAGTTCTTC.